One and the same sample provided the 22 T cell receptor beta chains below, sequenced in a study of blood T cell repertoires in COVID-19. TCRdb's table, derived via immunoSEQ multiplex PCR, lists solely in-frame clones and lacks some. Here the sample spans approximately 81,000 clones, roughly 82% being singletons. Sequencing was performed on peripheral blood. The receptors derive from a human donor in a cohort sampled during active COVID-19.

The chain employs TRBV2 and TRBJ1-6, with 9 nucleotides matching TRBD1. Germline V gives CDR1 SNHLY, CDR2 FYNNEI. The V gene end was trimmed by 3 bases and the J gene end by 9 bases; junction bases not matched to a gene: 12. The CDR3 extends over 17 amino acids. This chain's CDR3 is CASSEVHPGQGSSPLHF. The CDR3 DNA is TGTGCCAGCAGTGAGGTACATCCGGGACAGGGTAGTTCACCCCTCCACTTT.

The chain recombines TRBV6-2 or TRBV6-3 with TRBJ2-7; 8 nucleotides align to TRBD2. Trimming removed 5 bases from V and 5 bases from J; junction bases left unmatched: 5. Per germline, CDR1 MNHEY and CDR2 SVGEGT. The CDR3 length is 13 residues. CDR3 nucleotides: TGTGCCAGCAGTCACGGGGGGGGCAACGAGCAGTACTTC. Translated: CASSHGGGNEQYF.

The rearrangement links TRBV5-4 to TRBJ1-5; the match to TRBD1 covers 8 bases. This CDR3 comprises 14 residues. In germline, CDR1 is SGHNT, CDR2 YYREEE (reference sequence). V lost 4 bases, J lost 4 bases, and 4 bases stayed unmatched. The CDR3 DNA reads TGTGCCAGCAGCGCGGACAGGGTTAATCAGCCCCAGCATTTT. Translated, it gives CASSADRVNQPQHF.

This clone appeared once. The chain uses TRBV5-1 and TRBJ2-3; 12 bases line up with TRBD2. V was pared by 1 base and J by 4 bases, with 7 bases of the junction left unmatched. This CDR3 has 17 amino acids. Per germline, CDR1 SGHRS and CDR2 YFSETQ. Here the CDR3 reads CASSLTSGGYAADTQYF. DNA of the CDR3: TGCGCCAGCAGCTTGACTAGCGGGGGGTATGCGGCAGATACGCAGTATTTT.

This clone was counted a single time. The gene calls are TRBV19 and TRBJ1-4; D remains ambiguous. V was cut by 1 base and J by 5 bases, with 8 bases left in between. In germline, CDR1 is LNHDA, CDR2 SQIVND (reference sequence). This CDR3 region has 14 residues. The CDR3 coding sequence is TGTGCCAGTAGTATAGGTACAGACAATGAAAAACTGTTTTTT. The encoded protein is CASSIGTDNEKLFF.

The V call is TRBV3-1 (or the pseudogene TRBV3-2), the J call TRBJ2-3; TRBD2 matches 8 bases. In germline, CDR1 is LGHDT, CDR2 YNNKEL (reference sequence). This CDR3 has 16 amino acids. J was trimmed by 4 bases and V by 5 bases; bases with no gene match: 11. CDR3 coding DNA: TGTGCCAGCAGCTACCCGGCGGGGGGTCTGGCAGATACGCAGTATTTT. Translation: CASSYPAGGLADTQYF.

The gene calls are TRBV19 and TRBJ2-1; the match to TRBD2 covers 10 bases. Germline V gives CDR1 LNHDA, CDR2 SQIVND (reference sequence). The V segment lost 4 bases and the J segment 6 bases; nucleotides outside the gene matches: 6. This CDR3 comprises 15 residues. The CDR3 coding sequence is TGTGCCAGTAGTAAGAGGACTAGCGGTCCCAATGAGCAGTTCTTC. Its protein product is CASSKRTSGPNEQFF.

The chain uses TRBV4-1 and TRBJ2-7; D is ambiguous. Germline V gene lookup returns CDR1 MGHRA and CDR2 YSYEKL. The CDR3 runs 13 residues. V lost 1 base and J lost 6, with 10 bases in between. CDR3: CASSQVLPPEQYF. CDR3 nucleotide sequence: TGCGCCAGCAGCCAAGTTCTCCCCCCCGAGCAGTACTTC.

V gene TRBV21-1 combines with J gene TRBJ2-7; the DNA was not used to check the table's D call, TRBD2. TRBV21-1 is deemed a pseudogene. There are 15 residues in the CDR3. The CDR3 sequence is CASSTGAGVSYEQYF. CDR3 DNA: TGTGCCAGCAGCACAGGAGCGGGCGTCTCCTACGAGCAGTACTTC.

The chain joins TRBV12-3 or TRBV12-4 to TRBJ1-6; D uncertain. The V gene lost 6 bases and the J gene lost 8 bases, with 8 bases spanning the gap. The CDR3 is 12 amino acids. CDR3 in amino acids: CASRLGDSPLHF. DNA for the CDR3: TGTGCCAGCAGACTGGGAGATTCACCCCTCCACTTT.

The genes are TRBV6-5 and TRBJ1-6; D gene uncertain. Germline V lookup: CDR1 MNHEY, CDR2 SVGAGI. The length of the CDR3 is 15 residues. V was shortened by 7 bases and J by 0 bases, with 10 bases between the two germline ends. This chain's CDR3 is CASTQQSSYNSPLHF. The CDR3 coding sequence is TGTGCCAGCACCCAACAGTCCTCCTATAATTCACCCCTCCACTTT.

This clone was picked up a small number of times. For the CDR3, the DNA is TGCGCCAGCAGCCGGGCCGGGACTAACAACTACGAGCAGTACTTC. This sequence encodes CASSRAGTNNYEQYF. The chain couples TRBV5-1 to TRBJ2-7, with TRBD2 identical over 7 bases. The CDR3 runs 15 residues. V lost 4 bases, J lost 3 bases, and 10 bases stayed unmatched. Germline CDR1 reads SGHRS; CDR2 reads YFSETQ.

The chain has TRBV25-1 and TRBJ1-4; 8 nucleotides agree with TRBD1. The CDR3 is made up of 15 amino acids. Trimming took 3 bases from V and 5 from J; bases not matched to a gene: 5. From germline, CDR1 is MGHDK and CDR2 SYGVNS. This CDR3 reads CASSDIGQGNEKLFF. CDR3 DNA sequence: TGTGCCAGCAGTGATATCGGACAGGGAAATGAAAAACTGTTTTTT.

The V gene is TRBV12-3 or TRBV12-4, the J gene TRBJ2-7; D is possibly TRBD1 (6 bases). Trimming took 1 base from V and 6 from J, leaving 10 bases between them. This CDR3 comprises 13 residues. CDR3 amino acids: CASSLVEGGEQYF. The CDR3 DNA reads as TGTGCCAGCAGTTTAGTGGAAGGGGGCGAGCAGTACTTC.

The rearrangement joins TRBV3-1 (or the pseudogene TRBV3-2) to TRBJ2-7; 7 positions match TRBD1. V lost 2 bases, J lost 2 bases, and 9 bases stayed unmatched. Germline V gene data show CDR1 as LGHDT and CDR2 as YNNKEL (reference sequence). The CDR3 covers 16 residues. CDR3 coding DNA: TGTGCCAGCAGCCAAACGGACAGGTATCCCCCCTACGAGCAGTACTTC. Amino acids: CASSQTDRYPPYEQYF.

CDR3 amino acids: CASSPGQARSPLHF. The DNA of the CDR3 is TGCGCCAGCAGCCCCGGACAGGCAAGGTCACCCCTCCACTTT. The genes are TRBV5-1 and TRBJ1-6; 7 nucleotides match TRBD1. V was clipped by 4 bases and J by 10 bases; unmatched bases: 8. Germline values: CDR1 SGHRS, CDR2 YFSETQ. The length of the CDR3 is 14 residues.

This chain connects TRBV7-9 to TRBJ2-5, with D perhaps matching TRBD1 (5 bases). CDR3 length equals 13 residues. Germline-derived CDR1 and CDR2 are SEHNR and FQNEAQ (reference sequence). V was cut by 4 bases and J by 7 bases, with 13 bases left in between. DNA for the CDR3: TGTGCCAGCAGCTCAAGCCAAGGGGCGACCCAGTACTTC. It codes for CASSSSQGATQYF.

The rearrangement uses TRBV18 and TRBJ1-2; 9 positions match TRBD1. Losses at the gene ends were 3 bases for V and 7 bases for J; bases not matched to a gene: 9. The CDR3 extends over 15 amino acids. Germline V gene sequence: CDR1 KGHSH, CDR2 LQKENI. The CDR3 DNA follows: TGTGCCAGCTCACCTATTCCGGGACAGGGCCTTGGCTACACCTTC. Amino acid sequence: CASSPIPGQGLGYTF.

This clone was counted once. The gene calls are TRBV9 and TRBJ1-1; D call uncertain. The CDR3 covers 16 residues. Germline lookup yields CDR1 SGDLS and CDR2 YYNGEE. V lost 0 bases, J lost 4 bases, and 16 bases lay in between. The CDR3 coding sequence is TGTGCCAGCAGCGTAGCCTCCGCAATGTCTATCACTGAAGCTTTCTTT. The encoded protein is CASSVASAMSITEAFF.

This chain uses TRBV29-1 with TRBJ1-2; D may be TRBD1 (6 bases). This CDR3 has 12 amino acids. V lost 3 bases and J 6 bases, leaving 11 bases between the germline ends. Per the germline V gene, CDR1 is SQVTM and CDR2 is ANQGSEA. The CDR3: CSVEAGANGYTF. The CDR3 DNA reads TGCAGCGTTGAGGCAGGGGCGAATGGCTACACCTTC.

The chain employs TRBV19 and TRBJ1-2, with a weak D call TRBD1 (6 bases). The CDR3 totals 15 residues. The germline V and J ends were trimmed by 3 bases and 0 bases, with 11 bases remaining between them. Germline CDR1 reads LNHDA; CDR2 reads SQIVND (reference sequence). CDR3 sequence (DNA): TGTGCCAGTAGTATGATGGGGGACACTAACTATGGCTACACCTTC. This gives the protein CASSMMGDTNYGYTF.

The chain is built from TRBV7-9 and TRBJ2-7, with D possibly being TRBD2 (5 bases). Deletions cut 0 bases from V and 4 bases from J, with 16 bases between. This CDR3 contains 16 residues. CDR1 SEHNR and CDR2 FQNEAQ come from the germline V gene (reference sequence). CDR3 nucleotides: TGTGCCAGCAGCTTAGCTCAAGTAGCGCTTGATTACGAGCAGTACTTC. Protein: CASSLAQVALDYEQYF. The full variable domain, its missing parts supplied by reference TRBV7-9 and TRBJ2-7, is DTGVSQNPRHKITKRGQNVTFRCDPISEHNRLYWYRQTLGQGPEFLTYFQNEAQLEKSRLLSDRFSAERPKGSFSTLEIQRTEQGDSAMYLCASSLAQVALDYEQYFGPGTRLTVT.